This T cell receptor (beta chain) was recorded in a study of cytomegalovirus exposure and HLA in healthy donors. General observations from the study: As was reported, the classifier diagnosed cytomegalovirus status with high specificity and sensitivity.

Both 60 Vbeta primers and 13 Jbeta primers went into the PCR. Some clones are missing from TCRdb's copy, which holds only in-frame ones; the method was immunoSEQ multiplex PCR. The data contain around 64,000 clones, less than 70% of them seen just once; the ten biggest clones take up around 2.7%. The CDR3 is made up of 14 amino acids. The V and J ends lost 4 bases and 9 bases respectively, with 19 bases between them. Germline assignment: CDR1 SQVTM and CDR2 ANQGSEA. This clone showed up just a few times. Its specificity is unknown. V gene TRBV29-1 combines with J gene TRBJ1-3, with a weak D call TRBD1 (5 bases). What was sequenced was PBMCs. The TCR sequence derives from a woman aged 45-60 years in good health and CMV-seronegative. The CDR3 region has the DNA TGCAGCGTTGTGGGGGGGGTGGGTCAGAGCACCATATATTTT. Protein product: CSVVGGVGQSTIYF.